Listed here is a single TCR beta chain. Clones were sequenced by immunoSEQ multiplex PCR, and TCRdb holds only the in-frame ones, with some missing. The repertoire consists of roughly 230,000 clones, with roughly 80% occurring once and the leading ten covering 7.9%. This sample is drawn from a study of blood T cell repertoires in COVID-19. Study overall: In each case, the material was cDNA or gDNA derived from T cells, B-cell-depleted T cells, or PBMCs.

The CDR3 covers 15 residues. Germline CDR1 MGHRA, CDR2 YSYEKL. Trimming removed 5 bases from V and 2 bases from J; junction bases left unmatched: 4. Sequences were obtained from peripheral blood. This receptor was identified in a woman older than 75 with acute or convalescent COVID-19. J is TRBJ2-3 and V is TRBV4-1; 10 nucleotides match TRBD1. CDR3: CASSFGTGATDTQYF. DNA for the CDR3: TGCGCCAGCAGCTTCGGGACAGGGGCCACAGATACGCAGTATTTT.